This T cell receptor (beta chain) was captured by sequencing in a study of blood T cell repertoires in COVID-19. The CDR3 has 15 residues. The germline gives CDR1 GTSNPN, CDR2 SVGIG (reference sequence). V was pared by 6 bases and J by 1 base, with 15 bases between. In the authors' methods: Cell counts per sample came from amplifying reference gene primers. The repertoire was sequenced with immunoSEQ multiplex PCR; TCRdb's copy has only in-frame clones and lacks some. V and J calls and clone size are copied from that table; D and trimming were computed from the DNA. The table lists around 200,000 clones, approximately 80% of them singletons, with around 15% in the top ten.

This clonotype originated in a woman between 65 and 79 years old with COVID-19, enrolled during active disease. The chain carries TRBV30 and TRBJ2-2, with D possibly TRBD2 on 8 matching bases. The sample comprised peripheral blood. CDR3 DNA: TGTGCCTGTGTTAGCGGGACAGAGAACACCGGGGAGCTGTTTTTT. Its translation: CACVSGTENTGELFF. Combining the CDR3 with reference TRBV30 and TRBJ2-2 gives the whole variable domain SQTIHQWPATLVQPVGSPLSLECTVEGTSNPNLYWYRQAAGRGLQLLFYSVGIGQISSEVPQNLSASRPQDRQFILSSKKLLLSDSGFYLCACVSGTENTGELFFGEGSRLTVL.